One sample yielded the 10 T cell receptor beta chains listed below, sequenced in a study of CD8 T cells in ankylosing spondylitis. Using its own MiXCR run on the 5' RACE reads, TCRdb lists one record per CDR3 protein. Among tens of thousands of distinct CDR3 sequences listed, over 9% were seen once. Sequences were obtained from blood, either unsorted or a sorted T cell fraction (not recorded which). These receptors were collected from a male donor with ankylosing spondylitis or in good health (not recorded which).

The chain is built from TRBV28 and TRBJ2-7; D not resolved. V was clipped by 5 bases and J by 1 base, with 6 bases between them. Per germline, CDR1 MDHEN and CDR2 SYDVKM. The CDR3 spans 12 residues. CDR3 in DNA: TGTGCCAGCAGTCGGCAATCCTACGAGCAGTACTTC. Encoded protein: CASSRQSYEQYF.

Ten or more counts support this clonotype. The chain uses TRBV6-4 and TRBJ2-1; maybe TRBD2 (5 bases). The CDR3 runs 15 residues. Trimming shortened V by 3 bases and J by 2 bases, and 11 bases separated the two germline ends. CDR1 and CDR2 (germline): MRHNA, SNTAGT. Here the CDR3 reads CASSEGGRTYNEQFF. In nucleotides, the CDR3 is TGTGCCAGCAGTGAAGGCGGGCGGACCTACAATGAGCAGTTCTTC.

The rearrangement uses TRBV5-6 and TRBJ1-3, with a tentative D call TRBD1 (5 bases). The germline V and J ends were trimmed by 0 bases and 0 bases, with 13 bases remaining between them. Germline CDR1 and CDR2: SGHDT and YYEEEE. CDR3 length equals 17 residues. CDR3 region: CASSLGWGRSSGNTIYF. The CDR3 DNA follows: TGTGCCAGCAGCTTGGGTTGGGGCCGGAGCTCTGGAAACACCATATATTTT. Based on the CDR3 plus reference TRBV5-6 and TRBJ1-3, the full variable domain is DAGVTQSPTHLIKTRGQQVTLRCSPKSGHDTVSWYQQALGQGPQFIFQYYEEEERQRGNFPDRFSGHQFPNYSSELNVNALLLGDSALYLCASSLGWGRSSGNTIYFGEGSWLTVV.

Many counts were recorded for this clonotype. Here the CDR3 DNA reads TGCGCCAGCAGCTTGGGAAAGTCTGAAAAACTGTTTTTT. Protein: CASSLGKSEKLFF. The genes are TRBV5-1 and TRBJ1-4; D remains ambiguous. Deletions cut 0 bases from V and 7 bases from J, with 7 bases between. Germline V lookup: CDR1 SGHRS, CDR2 YFSETQ. The length of the CDR3 is 13 residues.

On this clonotype itself: A much larger clone differs by one base, so this may be a read error. The rearrangement joins TRBV7-3 to TRBJ2-1; possibly TRBD1 for D (6 bases). CDR1 and CDR2 from the germline V gene are SGHTA and FQGTGA. Between the trimmed V and J ends, which lost 5 bases and 3 bases, there was a span of 8 bases. The CDR3 covers 13 residues. The chain's CDR3 is CASSMDSYNEQFF. The CDR3, as DNA: TGTGCCAGCAGCATGGACAGCTACAATGAGCAGTTCTTC.

The chain couples TRBV7-8 to TRBJ2-5, with TRBD2 matching over 8 bases. The germline V gene encodes CDR1 SGHVS and CDR2 FQNEAQ. The CDR3 sequence is 17 residues long. The junction had 16 bases not matched to a gene; V was cut back by 5 bases and J by 5 bases. Written as DNA, the CDR3 is TGTGCCAGCAGCGAGACCCCCGTTGGGGCGGGAGGCGAGACCCAGTACTTC. Protein product: CASSETPVGAGGETQYF.

This clonotype was counted at least ten times. The rearrangement links TRBV5-1 to TRBJ2-5; D is perhaps TRBD2 (6 bases). The CDR3 covers 16 residues. Deletions cut 0 bases from V and 1 base from J, with 13 bases between. Germline V gene lookup returns CDR1 SGHRS and CDR2 YFSETQ. CDR3 coding DNA: TGCGCCAGCAGCTTGGGGGGGGAACCCTCCCAAGAGACCCAGTACTTC. Amino acids: CASSLGGEPSQETQYF.

This clonotype occurred many times. The chain has TRBV6-1 and TRBJ2-3, with 9 bases lining up with TRBD1. Trimming took 4 bases from V and 1 from J; bases not matched to a gene: 3. Looked up from germline, CDR1 is MNHNS and CDR2 is SASEGT. This CDR3 has 15 residues. CDR3 amino acids: CASSVRDRGTDTQYF. In DNA, the CDR3 is TGTGCCAGCAGTGTCCGGGACAGGGGCACAGATACGCAGTATTTT.

This clonotype was picked up many times. CDR3 coding DNA: TGCGCCAGCAGTTTTGACAGGGGCAGCGGCTACACCTTC. Protein: CASSFDRGSGYTF. The rearrangement uses TRBV5-1 and TRBJ1-2; 8 nucleotides align to TRBD1. The V and J ends lost 5 bases and 8 bases, in that order; junction bases with no gene match: 8. CDR1 and CDR2 from the germline V gene are SGHRS and YFSETQ. This CDR3 is built from 13 residues.

This clonotype was picked up many times. This rearrangement joins TRBV29-1 to TRBJ2-1, with 7 bases matching TRBD1. CDR3 length: 16 amino acids. The trim removed 6 bases at V and 7 bases at J, leaving 18 bases unmatched. Germline V gene data show CDR1 as SQVTM and CDR2 as ANQGSEA. The CDR3 spells CSVWGNRDSLRNEQFF. CDR3 sequence (DNA): TGCAGCGTCTGGGGGAACCGGGACAGCCTAAGGAATGAGCAGTTCTTC.